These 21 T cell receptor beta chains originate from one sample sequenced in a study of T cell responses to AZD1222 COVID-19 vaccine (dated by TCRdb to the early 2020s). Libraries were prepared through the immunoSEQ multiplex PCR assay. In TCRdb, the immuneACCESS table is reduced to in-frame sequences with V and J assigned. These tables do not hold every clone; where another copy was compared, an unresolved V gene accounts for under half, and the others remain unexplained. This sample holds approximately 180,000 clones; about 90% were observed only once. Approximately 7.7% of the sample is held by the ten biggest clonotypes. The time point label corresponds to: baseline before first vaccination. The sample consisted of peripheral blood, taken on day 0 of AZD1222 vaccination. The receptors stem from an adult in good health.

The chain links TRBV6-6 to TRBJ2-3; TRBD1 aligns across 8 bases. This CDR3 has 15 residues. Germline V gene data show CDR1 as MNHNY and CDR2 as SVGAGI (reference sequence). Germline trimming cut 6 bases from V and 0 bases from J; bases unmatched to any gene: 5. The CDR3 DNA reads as TGTGCCAGCAGCCTACAGGGGGTAAGCACAGATACGCAGTATTTT. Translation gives CASSLQGVSTDTQYF.

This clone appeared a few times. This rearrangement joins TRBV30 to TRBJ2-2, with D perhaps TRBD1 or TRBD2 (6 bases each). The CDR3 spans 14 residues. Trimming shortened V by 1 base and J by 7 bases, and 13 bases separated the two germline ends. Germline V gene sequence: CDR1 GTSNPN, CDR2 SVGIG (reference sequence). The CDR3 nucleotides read TGTGCCTGGAGTGAGGGGGGCTTGGGCGGGGAGCTGTTTTTT. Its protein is CAWSEGGLGGELFF.

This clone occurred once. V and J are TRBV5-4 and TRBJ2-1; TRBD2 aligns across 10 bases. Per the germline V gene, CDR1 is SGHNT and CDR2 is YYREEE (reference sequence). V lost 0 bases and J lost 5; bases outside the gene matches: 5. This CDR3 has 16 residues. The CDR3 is CASSLGGLALNNEQFF. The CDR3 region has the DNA TGTGCCAGCAGCTTGGGGGGACTAGCGTTAAACAATGAGCAGTTCTTC. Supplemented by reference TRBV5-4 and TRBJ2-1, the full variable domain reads ETGVTQSPTHLIKTRGQQVTLRCSSQSGHNTVSWYQQALGQGPQFIFQYYREEENGRGNFPPRFSGLQFPNYSSELNVNALELDDSALYLCASSLGGLALNNEQFFGPGTRLTVL.

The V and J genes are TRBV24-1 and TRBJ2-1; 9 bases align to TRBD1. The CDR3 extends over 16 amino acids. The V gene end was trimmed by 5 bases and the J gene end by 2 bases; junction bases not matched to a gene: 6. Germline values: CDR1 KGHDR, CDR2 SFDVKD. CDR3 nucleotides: TGTGCCACCAGTGGGGGACAGGGTGCGACCTACAATGAGCAGTTCTTC. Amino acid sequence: CATSGGQGATYNEQFF.

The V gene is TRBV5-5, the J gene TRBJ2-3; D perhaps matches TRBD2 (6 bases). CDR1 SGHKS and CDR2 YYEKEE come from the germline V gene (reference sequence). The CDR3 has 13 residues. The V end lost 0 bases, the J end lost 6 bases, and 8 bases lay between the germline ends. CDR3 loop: CASSLAAGDTQYF. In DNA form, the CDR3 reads TGTGCCAGCAGCTTGGCGGCGGGGGATACGCAGTATTTT.

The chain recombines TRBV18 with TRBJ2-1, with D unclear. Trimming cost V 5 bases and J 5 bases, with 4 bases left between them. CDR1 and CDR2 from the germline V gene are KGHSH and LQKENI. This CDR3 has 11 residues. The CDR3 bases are TGTGCCAGCTCATCAGACAATGAGCAGTTCTTC. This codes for CASSSDNEQFF.

CDR3 DNA sequence: TGTGCCAGCAGCCGGGACAGGGGTTACGAGCAGTACTTC. This encodes CASSRDRGYEQYF. The chain recombines TRBV11-3 with TRBJ2-7; the match to TRBD1 covers 10 bases. CDR3 length: 13 residues. CDR1 and CDR2 (germline): SGHNT, YENEEA. The V and J ends lost 5 bases and 4 bases, in that order; junction bases with no gene match: 2.

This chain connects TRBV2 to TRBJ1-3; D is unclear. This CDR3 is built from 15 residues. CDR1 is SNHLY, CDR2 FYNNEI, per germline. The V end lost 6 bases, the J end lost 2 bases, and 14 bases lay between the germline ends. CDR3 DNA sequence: TGTGCCAGCAGCCCCGACCAGGCTACTGGAAACACCATATATTTT. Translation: CASSPDQATGNTIYF.

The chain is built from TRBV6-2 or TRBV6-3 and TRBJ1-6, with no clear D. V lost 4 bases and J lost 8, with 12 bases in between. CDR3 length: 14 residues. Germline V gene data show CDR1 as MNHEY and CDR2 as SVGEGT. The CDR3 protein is CASSSTRIYSPLHF. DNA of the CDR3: TGTGCCAGCAGTTCGACGCGCATCTATTCACCCCTCCACTTT.

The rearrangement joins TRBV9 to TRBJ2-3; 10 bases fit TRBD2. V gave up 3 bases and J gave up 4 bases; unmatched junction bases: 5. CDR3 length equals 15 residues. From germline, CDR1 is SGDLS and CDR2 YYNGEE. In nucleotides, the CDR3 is TGTGCCAGCAGCGCCAGCGGGGGGGCGGCAGATACGCAGTATTTT. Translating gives CASSASGGAADTQYF.

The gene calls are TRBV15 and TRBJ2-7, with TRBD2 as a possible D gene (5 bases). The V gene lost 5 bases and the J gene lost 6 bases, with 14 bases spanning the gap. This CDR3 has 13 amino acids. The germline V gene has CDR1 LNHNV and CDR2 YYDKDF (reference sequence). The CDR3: CATSVSGGSEQYF. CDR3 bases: TGTGCCACCAGCGTAAGCGGAGGATCCGAGCAGTACTTC.

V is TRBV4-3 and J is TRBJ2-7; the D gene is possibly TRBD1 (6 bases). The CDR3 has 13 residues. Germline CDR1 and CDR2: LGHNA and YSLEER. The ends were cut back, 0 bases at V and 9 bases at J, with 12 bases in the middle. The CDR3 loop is CASSQDEGDPQYF. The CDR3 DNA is TGCGCCAGCAGCCAAGATGAGGGGGACCCGCAGTACTTC.

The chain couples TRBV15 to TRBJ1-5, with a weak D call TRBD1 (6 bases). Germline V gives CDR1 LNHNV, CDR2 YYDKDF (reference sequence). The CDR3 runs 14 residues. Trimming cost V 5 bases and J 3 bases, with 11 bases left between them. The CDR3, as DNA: TGTGCCACCAGCGGGGGGCAGATCAATCAGCCCCAGCATTTT. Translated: CATSGGQINQPQHF.

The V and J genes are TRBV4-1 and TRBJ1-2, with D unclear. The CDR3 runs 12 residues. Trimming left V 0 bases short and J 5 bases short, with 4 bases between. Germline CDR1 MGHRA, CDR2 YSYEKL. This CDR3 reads CASSQERYGYTF. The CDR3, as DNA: TGCGCCAGCAGCCAAGAACGTTATGGCTACACCTTC.

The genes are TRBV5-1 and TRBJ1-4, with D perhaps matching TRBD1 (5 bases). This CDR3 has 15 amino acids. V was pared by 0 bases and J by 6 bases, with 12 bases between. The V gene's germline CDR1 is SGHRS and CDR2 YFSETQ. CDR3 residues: CASSLDRWNDEKLFF. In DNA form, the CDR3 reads TGCGCCAGCAGCTTGGACAGGTGGAACGATGAAAAACTGTTTTTT. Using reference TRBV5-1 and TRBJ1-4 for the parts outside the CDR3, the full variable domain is KAGVTQTPRYLIKTRGQQVTLSCSPISGHRSVSWYQQTPGQGLQFLFEYFSETQRNKGNFPGRFSGRQFSNSRSEMNVSTLELGDSALYLCASSLDRWNDEKLFFGSGTQLSVL.

CDR3 DNA sequence: TGTGCCAGTCGGACTGTGAACACTGAAGCTTTCTTT. Translated, it gives CASRTVNTEAFF. V and J are TRBV27 and TRBJ1-1; D gene uncertain. This CDR3 has 12 amino acids. From germline, CDR1 is MNHEY and CDR2 SMNVEV (reference sequence). V gave up 9 bases and J gave up 0 bases, with 8 bases separating them.

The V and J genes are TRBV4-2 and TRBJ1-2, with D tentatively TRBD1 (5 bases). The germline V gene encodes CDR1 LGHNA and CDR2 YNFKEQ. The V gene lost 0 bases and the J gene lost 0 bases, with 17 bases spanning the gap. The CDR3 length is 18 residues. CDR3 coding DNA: TGTGCCAGCAGCCAAGATACGAGGGGAACACCAGCTAACTATGGCTACACCTTC. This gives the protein CASSQDTRGTPANYGYTF.

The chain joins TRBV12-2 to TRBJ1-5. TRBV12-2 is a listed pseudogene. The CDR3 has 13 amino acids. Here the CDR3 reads CASRSLNLQPQHF. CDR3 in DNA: TGTGCAAGTCGCTCTTTAAACCTTCAGCCCCAGCATTTT.

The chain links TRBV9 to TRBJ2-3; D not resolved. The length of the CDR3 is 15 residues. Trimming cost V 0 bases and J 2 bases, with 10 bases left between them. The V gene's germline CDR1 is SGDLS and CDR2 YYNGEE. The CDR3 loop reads CASSVGSGSTDTQYF. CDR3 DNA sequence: TGTGCCAGCAGCGTAGGGTCGGGCTCCACAGATACGCAGTATTTT.

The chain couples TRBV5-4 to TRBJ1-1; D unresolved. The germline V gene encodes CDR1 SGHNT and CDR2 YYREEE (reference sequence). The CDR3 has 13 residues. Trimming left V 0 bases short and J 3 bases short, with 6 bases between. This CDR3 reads CASSLEPHTEAFF. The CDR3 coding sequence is TGTGCCAGCAGCTTGGAGCCCCACACTGAAGCTTTCTTT.

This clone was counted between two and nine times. The CDR3 region is CASSKGGASSVDTQYF. The CDR3 bases are TGCGCCAGCAGTAAGGGGGGCGCGTCTTCAGTAGATACGCAGTATTTT. The genes are TRBV10-1 and TRBJ2-3; either TRBD1 or TRBD2 may fit D (6 bases each). V lost 5 bases, J lost 5 bases, and 20 bases lay in between. This CDR3 has 16 amino acids. Germline V gene lookup returns CDR1 WNHNN and CDR2 SYGVQD (reference sequence).